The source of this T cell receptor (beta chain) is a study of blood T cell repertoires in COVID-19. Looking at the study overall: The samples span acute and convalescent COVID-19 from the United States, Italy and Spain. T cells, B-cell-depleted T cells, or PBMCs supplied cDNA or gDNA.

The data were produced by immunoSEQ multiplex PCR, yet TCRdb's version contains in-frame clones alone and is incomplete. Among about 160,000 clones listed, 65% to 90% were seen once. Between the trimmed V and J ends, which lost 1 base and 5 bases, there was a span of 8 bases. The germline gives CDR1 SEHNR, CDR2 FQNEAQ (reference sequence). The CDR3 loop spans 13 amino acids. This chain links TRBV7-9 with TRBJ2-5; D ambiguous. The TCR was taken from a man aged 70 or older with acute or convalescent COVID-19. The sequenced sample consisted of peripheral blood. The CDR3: CASSLVADETQYF. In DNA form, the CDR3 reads TGTGCCAGCAGCTTAGTGGCCGATGAGACCCAGTACTTC.